Following are 14 T cell receptor beta chains from one sample sequenced in a study of tumor-infiltrating lymphocytes in primary liver carcinoma. Constant-region priming of around 500 ng total RNA yielded TCR beta cDNA. The TCR beta library was amplified through three nested multiplex PCR rounds in a modified ARM-PCR procedure. Forward primers for TRBV1-TRBV30 and a C-beta reverse primer served the first two PCR rounds, at around 9 cycles each. A single record per CDR3 protein comes from TCRdb applying MiXCR to the multiplex PCR reads. This table has around 330,000 distinct CDR3 sequences, 65% appearing once. For blood RNA, unsorted whole blood served as the source, and germline DNA was extracted too. Sequencing was performed on peripheral blood. The receptors derive from a man aged 35 to 55 with primary liver carcinoma and hepatitis B virus infection.

On this clonotype: Its ends do not fully match the called genes, so a read error is possible. This rearrangement joins TRBV6-5 to TRBJ2-5, with D perhaps matching TRBD1 (6 bases). The CDR3 consists of 13 residues. CDR1 and CDR2 (germline): MNHEY, SVGAGI. The CDR3, as DNA: TGTGCCAGCTGTTATGGGGGCCGAGAGACCCAGTACTTC. This gives the protein CASCYGGRETQYF.

As regards this clonotype: A clone one base away is much larger, so this may be a read error. The chain is built from TRBV12-3 or TRBV12-4 and TRBJ2-2; 9 nucleotides match TRBD1. The CDR3 loop spans 16 amino acids. Trimming removed 6 bases from V and 10 bases from J; junction bases left unmatched: 15. In DNA form, the CDR3 reads TGTGCCAGCAGCCTCGGGACAGGGAGGTTGTTCGAGGAGCTGTTTTTT. Its translation is CASSLGTGRLFEELFF.

The V gene is TRBV24-1, the J gene TRBJ2-3; D gene unclear. The CDR3 has 14 residues. Germline V gene data show CDR1 as KGHDR and CDR2 as SFDVKD. V lost 0 bases and J 3 bases, leaving 6 bases between the germline ends. The CDR3 loop reads CATSDLKGTDTQYF. As DNA, the CDR3 is TGTGCCACCAGTGATTTGAAGGGAACAGATACGCAGTATTTT.

Turning to this clonotype: One end of the junction fails to match germline, which may point to a read error. The chain uses TRBV20-1 and TRBJ2-1; maybe TRBD2 (6 bases). The CDR3 covers 14 residues. The germline CDR1 and CDR2 sequences are DFQATT and SNEGSKA (reference sequence). CDR3 sequence (DNA): TGCAGTGCGGGGAGCGGGCCCACCTACAATGAGCAGTTATTC. Its protein product is CSAGSGPTYNEQLF.

Details on this clonotype: A junction boundary mismatches the germline segment, possibly from a read error. The rearrangement joins TRBV6-5 to TRBJ2-1; D tentatively reads TRBD1 or TRBD2 (5 bases each). The V gene's germline CDR1 is MNHEY and CDR2 SVGAGI. The CDR3 has 16 amino acids. The CDR3, as DNA: TGTGCCAGCAGTAGACTTGGGACCAATCCCTACAATGAACAGTTCTTC. Encoded protein: CASSRLGTNPYNEQFF.

Comment on this clonotype: An end of the junction differs from the germline gene, which may be a read error. The V and J genes are TRBV6-5 and TRBJ2-1; TRBD2 agrees at 8 bases. CDR1 is MNHEY, CDR2 SVGAGI, per germline. The CDR3 is made up of 16 amino acids. DNA for the CDR3: TGTGCCAACAGTTACTGGACAGCGGGAGCAGTGAATGAGCAGTTCTTC. Its translation: CANSYWTAGAVNEQFF.

Note on this clonotype: The junction departs from the called germline gene at one end, perhaps through a read error. The chain joins TRBV29-1 to TRBJ2-5, with no clear D. Germline CDR1 SQVTM, CDR2 ANQGSEA. The CDR3 is made up of 14 amino acids. CDR3 amino acids: CRVEDPAQLETQYF. The CDR3 DNA reads as TGCAGGGTTGAAGATCCCGCGCAGCTAGAGACCCAGTACTTC.

Of note for this clonotype: The junction shows a germline mismatch at one end, possibly a read error. This sequence joins TRBV12-3 or TRBV12-4 and TRBJ2-2, with 7 bases that match TRBD1. The CDR3 has 14 amino acids. CDR3 coding DNA: TGTGCCAGCAGTGCCTGGGACAGATATGGGGAACTGTTTTTT. Translation: CASSAWDRYGELFF.

This clonotype was counted many times. The J gene is TRBJ2-1, the V gene TRBV11-1; 8 nucleotides align to TRBD1. V lost 6 bases and J lost 0; bases outside the gene matches: 10. Germline V gives CDR1 SGHAT, CDR2 FQDESV (reference sequence). The CDR3 is made up of 17 amino acids. CDR3 sequence reads: CASRSRDRSFSYNEQFF. The CDR3 DNA reads as TGTGCCAGCAGATCCCGGGACAGGTCTTTCTCCTACAATGAGCAGTTCTTC. The variable domain in full, with the rest retrieved from reference TRBV11-1 and TRBJ2-1, is EAEVAQSPRYKITEKSQAVAFWCDPISGHATLYWYRQILGQGPELLVQFQDESVVDDSQLPKDRFSAERLKGVDSTLKIQPAELGDSAMYLCASRSRDRSFSYNEQFFGPGTRLTVL.

As for this clonotype: One base away lies a much larger clone, so this may be a sequencing read error. Because the CDR3 is missing its conserved closing phenylalanine or tryptophan, this is likely a read error. CDR3 in DNA: TGTGCCATCAGTGAGTTATTGACAGGGGATAGCTACACCTCC. Translated, it gives CAISELLTGDSYTS. The chain joins TRBV10-3 to TRBJ1-2; 8 bases map to TRBD1. This CDR3 comprises 14 residues. Looked up from germline, CDR1 is ENHRY and CDR2 is SYGVKD. V lost 1 base, J lost 9 bases, and 7 bases stayed unmatched.

On this clonotype: A single base separates this from a much larger clone, so it may be a read error. The chain uses TRBV13 and TRBJ2-2, with a possible D match to TRBD1 (6 bases). Germline loops: CDR1 PRHDT, CDR2 FYEKMQ (reference sequence). Trimming took off 0 bases at V and 6 bases at J, with 14 bases between the two ends. This CDR3 comprises 16 residues. The CDR3 sequence: CASSLGLQGPAGELFF. The DNA for the CDR3 is TGTGCCAGCAGCTTAGGCCTCCAGGGGCCAGCCGGGGAGCTGTTTTTT.

Notes on this clonotype: A read error may produce the germline difference seen at one junction end. This rearrangement joins TRBV2 to TRBJ2-1; 12 nucleotides line up with TRBD2. CDR1 is SNHLY, CDR2 FYNNEI, per germline. The CDR3 is 12 amino acids. The DNA for the CDR3 is TGTGCCAGCGGGGGACTAGCGGGTGAGCACTTCTTC. Translating gives CASGGLAGEHFF.

This clonotype was picked up one time. The J gene is TRBJ1-4, the V gene TRBV6-1; no clear D. Trimming stripped 6 bases from V and 5 bases from J, with 13 bases between. The CDR3 is 14 residues long. Germline loops: CDR1 MNHNS, CDR2 SASEGT. CDR3 DNA: TGTGCCAGCAGAGGGCCCCAGCGGAATGAAAAACTGTTTTTT. Its protein product is CASRGPQRNEKLFF.

This clonotype was seen a single time. This is likely a read error, given that the CDR3 carries no conserved phenylalanine or tryptophan at its end. The V call is TRBV12-3 or TRBV12-4, the J call TRBJ1-1; D gene unclear. The CDR3 length is 13 residues. Here the CDR3 DNA reads TGTGCCAGCAGTTTAAGCGAAGGCACTGAGGCTTTCCTT. It encodes CASSLSEGTEAFL.